Listed below are T cell receptor beta chains from one sample, sequenced in a study of beta chain features in type 1 diabetes. Sequencing was performed with immunoSEQ multiplex PCR; in TCRdb, only in-frame clones are kept and a portion is missing. Here the sample spans roughly 400,000 clones, about 15% being singletons. Sequenced material: naive CD4+ T cells from blood. The receptors derive from a woman aged 18-30 years in good health. CDR3s include the opening cysteine and the closing phenylalanine or tryptophan. The D gene is left open where the match is weak.

J gene	D gene	CDR3 length	V gene	CDR3 protein
TRBJ1-1	-	14	TRBV27	CASGEAGIKTEAFF
TRBJ2-7	-	15	TRBV11-2	CASGDSGPPTYEQYF
TRBJ2-5	-	13	TRBV30	CAWIQQGGETQYF
TRBJ1-2	TRBD1	15	TRBV2	CASRTDRGLGYGYTF
TRBJ2-1	-	15	TRBV5-1	CASSLVAEDYNEQFF
TRBJ2-5	-	13	TRBV6-5	CASSYSRQETQYF
TRBJ2-7	TRBD1	12	TRBV14	CASSDRGHEQYF
TRBJ2-5	-	13	TRBV28	CASSPFSPWTQYF
TRBJ1-5	-	13	TRBV2	CASNLQGYQPQHF
TRBJ1-5	-	16	TRBV7-9	CASSSYNRAGNQPQHF
TRBJ2-2	-	18	TRBV14	CASSQNPVGLVNTGELFF
TRBJ2-5	-	15	TRBV18	CASSPRTRAQETQYF
TRBJ1-2	TRBD1	14	TRBV30	CAWSTGVSPNGYTF
TRBJ2-1	TRBD2	16	TRBV28	CASSHTMVAGFNEQFF
TRBJ2-7	TRBD1	14	TRBV30	CAWRLRDRAYEQYF
TRBJ1-2	TRBD1	16	TRBV4-2	CASSPQTGGPNYGYTF
TRBJ1-4	TRBD1	15	TRBV9	CASSVEDRANEKLFF
TRBJ2-6	-	18	TRBV2	CASSEAQGLSAGANVLTF
TRBJ2-1	TRBD2	14	TRBV7-8	CASSFKAGYNEQFF
TRBJ2-5	TRBD1	14	TRBV18	CASSPRGQQETQYF
TRBJ2-3	TRBD2	15	TRBV9	CASSGRLAGGDTQYF
TRBJ1-1	TRBD1	14	TRBV27	CASRDTGVHSEAFF
TRBJ2-5	-	14	TRBV15	CATSRDRGRETQYF
TRBJ2-3	TRBD2	16	TRBV7-2	CASSLRPAGVADTQYF
TRBJ1-2	-	12	TRBV29-1	CSVARDIYGYTF
TRBJ1-2	TRBD1	12	TRBV5-5	CASSWTGGGYTF
TRBJ2-1	TRBD2	16	TRBV29-1	CSSRLAGDSSYNEQFF
TRBJ2-5	TRBD1	16	TRBV5-1	CASSLDWTGGSGPQYF
TRBJ2-7	TRBD2	14	TRBV30	CAWSGTSGRLGQYF
TRBJ1-5	-	14	TRBV2	CASSRGIRNQPQHF
TRBJ1-2	-	14	TRBV7-9	CASSLRGLGYGYTF
TRBJ1-5	-	15	TRBV30	CAWSAPGVPRQPQHF
TRBJ2-3	-	14	TRBV5-1	CASSREISTDTQYF
TRBJ1-2	-	14	TRBV30	CAWSVGPKSLGYTF
TRBJ1-1	TRBD1	14	TRBV2	CASSVRGRPAEAFF
TRBJ2-7	-	14	TRBV6-6	CASSRMQGADEQYF
TRBJ1-1	TRBD1	13	TRBV5-6	CASSKDRRTEAFF
TRBJ1-2	TRBD1	14	TRBV9	CASSASDRVDGYTF